This TCR beta chain stems from a study of OX40 agonist ivuxolimab in advanced cancers. Turning to the study itself: Ivuxolimab was delivered to patients intravenously every 2 weeks at doses spanning 0.01 to 10 mg/kg. General study findings and limits: Those patients achieving a partial response at 0.1-3.0 mg/kg showed among the lowest clonal expansion. Antigens targeted by the expanded peripheral T cells were not determined. On average, CD8+ T cells showed a greater number of expanded clones than CD4+.

As to this clone: Its antigen is not identified.

The CDR3 has 17 amino acids. The germline CDR1 and CDR2 sequences are SGHNT and YYREEE (reference sequence). V trimming: 6 bases; J trimming: 6 bases; junction bases outside the gene matches: 11. Only in-frame clones appear in the TCRdb table, and some are missing; sequencing was by immunoSEQ multiplex PCR. The sample has 85,000 to 130,000 clones, about nine tenths seen once; the top ten hold approximately 0.52%. The gene calls are TRBV5-4 and TRBJ2-2, with TRBD2 matching 13 bases. Sequencing was performed on CD4+ or CD8+ T cells sorted from blood, taken in a trial of the OX40 agonist ivuxolimab. The sequence derives from an adult with an advanced solid tumor such as melanoma, head and neck, liver or kidney cancer. This CDR3 is CASTGTSGAKQSGELFF. CDR3 nucleotides: TGTGCCAGCACCGGGACTAGCGGGGCAAAGCAATCCGGGGAGCTGTTTTTT.